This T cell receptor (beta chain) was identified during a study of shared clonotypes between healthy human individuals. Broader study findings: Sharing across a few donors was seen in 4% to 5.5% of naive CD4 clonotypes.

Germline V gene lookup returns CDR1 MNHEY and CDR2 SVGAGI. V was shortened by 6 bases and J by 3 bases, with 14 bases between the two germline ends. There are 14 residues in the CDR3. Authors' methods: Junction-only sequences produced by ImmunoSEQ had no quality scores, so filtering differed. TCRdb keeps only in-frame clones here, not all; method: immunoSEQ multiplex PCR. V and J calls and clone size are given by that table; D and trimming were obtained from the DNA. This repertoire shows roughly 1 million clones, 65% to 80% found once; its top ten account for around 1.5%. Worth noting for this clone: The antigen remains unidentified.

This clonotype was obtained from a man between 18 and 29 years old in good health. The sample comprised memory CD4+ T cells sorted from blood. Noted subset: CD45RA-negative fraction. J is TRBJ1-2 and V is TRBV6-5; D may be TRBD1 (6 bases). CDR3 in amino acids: CASSPAGADYGYTF. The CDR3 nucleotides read TGTGCCAGCAGCCCCGCGGGGGCGGACTATGGCTACACCTTC.